This T cell receptor beta chain was found in a study of T cell repertoires in cytomegalovirus infection. Overall study context: An indication of both CMV infection and matching HLA type came from public TCR beta signatures. Broader study findings: The response measured ex vivo was dominated by TCR beta clonotypes (HLA-C-restricted and CMV-specific).

Ten or more counts support this clonotype. Its specificity is not known. TCRdb independently ran MiXCR on the reads; one entry per CDR3 protein. The top ten hold 15% to 20% of the sample, which has approximately 150,000 distinct CDR3 sequences, 5.5% to 8% seen once. CDR1 is MGHDK, CDR2 SYGVNS, per germline. The V and J ends lost 5 bases and 0 bases respectively, with 10 bases between them. The CDR3 covers 15 residues. The sequence derives from a human donor in good health (CMV status not recorded). Some clones in this sample may be carry-over from other donors' samples. The sequenced sample consisted of PBMCs. The gene calls are TRBV25-1 and TRBJ1-4, with D possibly being TRBD1 (6 bases). The CDR3 loop is CASSMRQATNEKLFF. DNA for the CDR3: TGTGCCAGCAGTATGCGACAGGCAACTAATGAAAAACTGTTTTTT.